The 13 T cell receptor beta chains reported below all come from one sample, sequenced in a study of beta chain features in type 1 diabetes. Whole-study findings and limits: All four CD4+ subsets from Type 1 diabetes patients carried moderately but significantly shorter TCRB CDR3s.

The authors reverse transcribed all of the isolated RNA, so sequencing captured expressed TCRB transcripts. Repertoires were generated with immunoSEQ multiplex PCR, while TCRdb's copy carries only in-frame clones and drops some. The table has 640,000 or so clones, around 15% seen once. Their target antigens are unknown. The sample was naive CD4+ T cells from blood. The source of these receptors is a man aged 18 to 30 with type 1 diabetes.

This clone was counted between two and nine times. Written as DNA, the CDR3 is TGTGCCAGCAGCACACTGGGGTTGAGGGGCACAACTAGCACAGATACGCAGTATTTT. Amino acids: CASSTLGLRGTTSTDTQYF. This sequence joins TRBV9 and TRBJ2-3; either TRBD1 or TRBD2 may supply D (5 bases each). The CDR3 is 19 residues long. In germline, CDR1 is SGDLS, CDR2 YYNGEE. With 4 bases removed from V and 0 bases from J, the gap between germline ends came to 24 bases.

The chain combines TRBV5-1 with TRBJ2-7; D may be TRBD1 or TRBD2 (6 bases each). The CDR3 runs to 14 residues. V was cut by 2 bases and J by 3 bases, with 12 bases left in between. Germline loops: CDR1 SGHRS, CDR2 YFSETQ. The CDR3 nucleotides read TGCGCCAGCAGCTTAATACAGGGACTCTACGAGCAGTACTTC. This codes for CASSLIQGLYEQYF.

This clone has more than one count but fewer than ten. The V and J genes are TRBV18 and TRBJ2-7; D remains unclear. The CDR3 has 15 residues. Trimming took 0 bases from V and 6 from J, leaving 15 bases between them. The germline CDR1 and CDR2 sequences are KGHSH and LQKENI. The CDR3 DNA is TGTGCCAGCTCACCACCCCCGCCGGAATCTAGCGAGCAGTACTTC. Residues: CASSPPPPESSEQYF.

This clone was seen a few times. This CDR3 reads CASSPDRANSPLHF. In nucleotides, the CDR3 is TGTGCCAGCAGCCCGGACAGGGCGAATTCACCCCTCCACTTT. V gene TRBV7-2 combines with J gene TRBJ1-6, with TRBD1 matching over 8 bases. The germline V gene encodes CDR1 SGHTA and CDR2 FQGNSA. This CDR3 has 14 amino acids. J was trimmed by 7 bases and V by 5 bases; bases with no gene match: 4.

The chain links TRBV28 to TRBJ2-3; TRBD2 aligns across 15 bases. The CDR3 is 17 residues long. The germline CDR1 and CDR2 sequences are MDHEN and SYDVKM. Germline trimming cut 6 bases from V and 6 bases from J; bases unmatched to any gene: 10. The CDR3 sequence: CASSRGLAGGLGDTQYF. In DNA form, the CDR3 reads TGTGCCAGCAGCCGCGGACTAGCGGGGGGGTTGGGGGATACGCAGTATTTT.

This clone turned up a few times. The V and J genes are TRBV2 and TRBJ1-2, with 8 bases matching TRBD1. The CDR3 runs 13 residues. J was trimmed by 8 bases and V by 8 bases; bases with no gene match: 10. Germline loops: CDR1 SNHLY, CDR2 FYNNEI. CDR3 in amino acids: CASPGQGIGGYTF. The CDR3 bases are TGTGCCAGCCCCGGACAGGGAATAGGAGGCTACACCTTC.

The J gene is TRBJ2-1, the V gene TRBV4-1; the match to TRBD2 covers 8 bases. Germline V gene sequence: CDR1 MGHRA, CDR2 YSYEKL. The CDR3 is 16 amino acids. J gave up 4 bases and V 0 bases, and 5 bases lay outside the gene matches. CDR3 nucleotide sequence: TGCGCCAGCAGCCAAGAAGGCGGGGGGACTTACAATGAGCAGTTCTTC. It yields the protein CASSQEGGGTYNEQFF.

V usage is TRBV7-3 and J usage is TRBJ2-3; D not resolved. V was clipped by 5 bases and J by 3 bases, with 9 bases between them. The CDR3 sequence is 13 residues long. Germline loops: CDR1 SGHTA, CDR2 FQGTGA. CDR3 sequence reads: CASSPAPTDTQYF. As DNA, the CDR3 is TGTGCCAGCAGCCCAGCCCCTACAGATACGCAGTATTTT.

V usage is TRBV11-3 and J usage is TRBJ2-3; 9 bases map to TRBD2. J gave up 3 bases and V 5 bases, and 12 bases lay outside the gene matches. Germline V gene sequence: CDR1 SGHNT, CDR2 YENEEA. The CDR3 totals 17 residues. CDR3 bases: TGTGCCAGCAGCAAATCCCAGGGCCTAGCGGGGACAGATACGCAGTATTTT. It encodes CASSKSQGLAGTDTQYF.

The chain carries TRBV7-2 and TRBJ2-5; the D gene is possibly TRBD1 (6 bases). V was pared by 3 bases and J by 6 bases, with 11 bases between. The CDR3 is 13 amino acids. In germline, CDR1 is SGHTA, CDR2 FQGNSA. The CDR3 sequence is CASSLAGEKTQYF. The CDR3 nucleotides read TGTGCCAGCAGCTTGGCAGGGGAAAAGACCCAGTACTTC.

This clone was observed a few times. The gene calls are TRBV2 and TRBJ1-3; D is undetermined. This CDR3 comprises 13 residues. Trimming left V 5 bases short and J 0 bases short, with 5 bases between. Looked up from germline, CDR1 is SNHLY and CDR2 is FYNNEI. The CDR3 region is CASSTDSGNTIYF. The CDR3 nucleotides read TGTGCCAGCAGTACAGACTCTGGAAACACCATATATTTT.

V gene TRBV2 combines with J gene TRBJ2-1, with D unclear. Trimming took 2 bases from V and 2 from J, leaving 13 bases between them. Germline CDR1 reads SNHLY; CDR2 reads FYNNEI. The CDR3 extends over 16 amino acids. Written as DNA, the CDR3 is TGTGCCAGCAGTGAAAGCAGTCCCCGCGCCTACAATGAGCAGTTCTTC. Amino acid sequence: CASSESSPRAYNEQFF.

CDR3 nucleotides: TGTGCCAGCAGTGAGCCTGGGCATAACTATGGCTACACCTTC. Translating gives CASSEPGHNYGYTF. The genes are TRBV25-1 and TRBJ1-2; D not certain. Germline lookup yields CDR1 MGHDK and CDR2 SYGVNS. The CDR3 consists of 14 residues. V gave up 3 bases and J gave up 1 base, with 9 bases separating them.